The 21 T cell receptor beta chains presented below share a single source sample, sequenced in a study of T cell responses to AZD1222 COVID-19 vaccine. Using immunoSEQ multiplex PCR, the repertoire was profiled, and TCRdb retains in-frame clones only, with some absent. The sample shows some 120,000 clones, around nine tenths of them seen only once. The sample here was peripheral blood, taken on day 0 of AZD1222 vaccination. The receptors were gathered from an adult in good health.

The CDR3 is CASSQDLRAAYNSPLHF. CDR3 nucleotides: TGCGCCAGCAGCCAAGATCTTAGGGCGGCATATAATTCACCCCTCCACTTT. The rearrangement uses TRBV4-3 and TRBJ1-6; D not resolved. The germline V gene has CDR1 LGHNA and CDR2 YSLEER. The CDR3 consists of 17 residues. The V gene lost 0 bases and the J gene lost 4 bases, with 13 bases spanning the gap.

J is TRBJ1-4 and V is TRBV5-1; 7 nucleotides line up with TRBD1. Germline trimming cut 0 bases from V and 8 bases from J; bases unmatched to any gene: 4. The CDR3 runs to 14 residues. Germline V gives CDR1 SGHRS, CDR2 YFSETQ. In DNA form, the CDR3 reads TGCGCCAGCAGCTTGGGACAGGGACGAGAAAAACTGTTTTTT. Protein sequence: CASSLGQGREKLFF.

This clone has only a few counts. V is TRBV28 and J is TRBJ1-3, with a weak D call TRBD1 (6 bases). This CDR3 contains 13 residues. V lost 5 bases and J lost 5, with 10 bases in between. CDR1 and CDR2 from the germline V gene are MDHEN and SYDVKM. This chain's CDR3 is CASSGRGRNTIYF. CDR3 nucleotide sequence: TGTGCCAGCAGTGGCAGGGGCAGAAACACCATATATTTT.

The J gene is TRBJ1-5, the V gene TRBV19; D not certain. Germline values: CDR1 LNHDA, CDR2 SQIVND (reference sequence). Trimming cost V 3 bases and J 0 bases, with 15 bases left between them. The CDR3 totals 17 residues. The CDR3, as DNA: TGTGCCAGTAGTATCGAGGGCAGACGTTATAGCAATCAGCCCCAGCATTTT. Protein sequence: CASSIEGRRYSNQPQHF.

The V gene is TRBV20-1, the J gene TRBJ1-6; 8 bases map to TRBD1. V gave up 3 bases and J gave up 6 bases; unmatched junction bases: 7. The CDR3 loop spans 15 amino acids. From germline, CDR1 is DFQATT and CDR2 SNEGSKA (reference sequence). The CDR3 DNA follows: TGCAGTGCTAGTAGGCAGGGGGCAGGTAATTCACCCCTCCACTTT. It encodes CSASRQGAGNSPLHF.

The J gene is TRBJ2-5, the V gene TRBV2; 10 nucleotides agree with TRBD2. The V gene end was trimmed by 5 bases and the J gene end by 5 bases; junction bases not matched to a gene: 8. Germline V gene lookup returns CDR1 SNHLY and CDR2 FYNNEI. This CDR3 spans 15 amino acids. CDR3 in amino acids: CASSSRAGGGETQYF. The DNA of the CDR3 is TGTGCCAGCAGTTCGAGAGCGGGAGGGGGCGAGACCCAGTACTTC.

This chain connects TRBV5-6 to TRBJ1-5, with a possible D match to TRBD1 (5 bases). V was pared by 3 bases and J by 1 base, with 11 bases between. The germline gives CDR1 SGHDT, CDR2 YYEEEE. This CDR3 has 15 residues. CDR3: CASSSGLSSNQPQHF. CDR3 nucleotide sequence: TGTGCCAGCAGCTCGGGACTTTCGAGCAATCAGCCCCAGCATTTT.

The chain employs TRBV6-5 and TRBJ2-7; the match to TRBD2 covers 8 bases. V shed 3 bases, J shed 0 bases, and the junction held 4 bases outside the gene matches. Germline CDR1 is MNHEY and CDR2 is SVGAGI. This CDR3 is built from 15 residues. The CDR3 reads CASSYRSGSSYEQYF. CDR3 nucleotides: TGTGCCAGCAGTTATAGGAGCGGGAGCTCCTACGAGCAGTACTTC.

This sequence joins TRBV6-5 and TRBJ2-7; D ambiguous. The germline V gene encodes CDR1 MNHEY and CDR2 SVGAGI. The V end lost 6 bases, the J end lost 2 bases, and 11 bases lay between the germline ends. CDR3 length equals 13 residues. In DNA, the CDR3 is TGTGCCAGCAGCCCGAGCCTAGCCTACGAGCAGTACTTC. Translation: CASSPSLAYEQYF.

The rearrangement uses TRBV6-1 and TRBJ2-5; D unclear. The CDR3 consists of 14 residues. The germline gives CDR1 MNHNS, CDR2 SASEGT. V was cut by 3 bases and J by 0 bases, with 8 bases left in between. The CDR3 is CASSDRHNQETQYF. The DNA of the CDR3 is TGTGCCAGCAGTGACAGACATAACCAAGAGACCCAGTACTTC.

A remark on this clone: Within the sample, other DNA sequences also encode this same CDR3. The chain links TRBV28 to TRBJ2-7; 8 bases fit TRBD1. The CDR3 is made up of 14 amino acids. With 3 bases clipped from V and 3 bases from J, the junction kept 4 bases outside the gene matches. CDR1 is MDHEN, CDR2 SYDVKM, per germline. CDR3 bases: TGTGCCAGCAGTTTGACAGGGGTGAGCTACGAGCAGTACTTC. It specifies CASSLTGVSYEQYF.

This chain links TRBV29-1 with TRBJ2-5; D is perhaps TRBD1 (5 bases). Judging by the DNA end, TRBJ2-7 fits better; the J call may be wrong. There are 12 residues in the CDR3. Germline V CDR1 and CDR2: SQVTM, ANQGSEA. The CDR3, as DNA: TGCAGCGTTGTGGGGCGTGGGGACGAGCAGTACTTC. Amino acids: CSVVGRGDEQYF.

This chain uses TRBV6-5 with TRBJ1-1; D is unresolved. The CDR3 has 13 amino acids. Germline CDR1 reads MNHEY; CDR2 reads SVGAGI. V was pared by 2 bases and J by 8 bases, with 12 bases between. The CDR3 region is CASSYPAGVEAFF. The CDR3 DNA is TGTGCCAGCAGTTACCCCGCAGGAGTAGAAGCTTTCTTT.

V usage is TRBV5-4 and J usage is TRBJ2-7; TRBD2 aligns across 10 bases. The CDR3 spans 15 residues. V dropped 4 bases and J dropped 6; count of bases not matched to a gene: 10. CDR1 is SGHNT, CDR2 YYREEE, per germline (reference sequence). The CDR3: CASSRRASGSFEQYF. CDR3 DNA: TGTGCCAGCAGCCGGAGGGCTAGCGGGAGTTTCGAGCAGTACTTC. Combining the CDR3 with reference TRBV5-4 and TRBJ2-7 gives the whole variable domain ETGVTQSPTHLIKTRGQQVTLRCSSQSGHNTVSWYQQALGQGPQFIFQYYREEENGRGNFPPRFSGLQFPNYSSELNVNALELDDSALYLCASSRRASGSFEQYFGPGTRLTVT.

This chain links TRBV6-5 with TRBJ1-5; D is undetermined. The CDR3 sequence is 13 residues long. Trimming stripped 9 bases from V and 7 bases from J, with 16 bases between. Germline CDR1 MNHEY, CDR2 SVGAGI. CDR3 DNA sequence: TGTGCCAGTAATGGGTATATACGGCAGCCCCAGCATTTT. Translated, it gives CASNGYIRQPQHF.

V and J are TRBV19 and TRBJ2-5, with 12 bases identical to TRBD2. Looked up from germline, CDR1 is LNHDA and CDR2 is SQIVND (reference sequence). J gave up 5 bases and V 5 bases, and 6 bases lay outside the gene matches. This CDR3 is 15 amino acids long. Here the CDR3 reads CASSPGTSGRETQYF. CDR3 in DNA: TGTGCCAGTAGTCCCGGGACTAGCGGGCGGGAGACCCAGTACTTC.

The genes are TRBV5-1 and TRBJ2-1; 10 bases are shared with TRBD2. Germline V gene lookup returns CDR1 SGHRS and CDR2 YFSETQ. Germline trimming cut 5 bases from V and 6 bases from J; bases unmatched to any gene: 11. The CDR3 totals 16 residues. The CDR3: CASSVLAGALANEQFF. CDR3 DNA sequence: TGCGCCAGCAGTGTTCTAGCGGGGGCCTTGGCCAATGAGCAGTTCTTC. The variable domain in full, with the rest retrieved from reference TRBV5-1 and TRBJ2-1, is KAGVTQTPRYLIKTRGQQVTLSCSPISGHRSVSWYQQTPGQGLQFLFEYFSETQRNKGNFPGRFSGRQFSNSRSEMNVSTLELGDSALYLCASSVLAGALANEQFFGPGTRLTVL.

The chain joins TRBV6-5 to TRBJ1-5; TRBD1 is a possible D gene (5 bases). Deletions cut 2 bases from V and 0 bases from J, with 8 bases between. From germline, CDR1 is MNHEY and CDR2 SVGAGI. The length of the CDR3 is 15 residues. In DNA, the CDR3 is TGTGCCAGCAGTTACGCAGGGCATAGCAATCAGCCCCAGCATTTT. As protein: CASSYAGHSNQPQHF.

CDR3 DNA sequence: TGCGCCAGCAGCCAGCCCGGAGTAGGCGGGAGAGAGAATGAGCAGTTCTTC. Its translation: CASSQPGVGGRENEQFF. The chain links TRBV4-1 to TRBJ2-1; TRBD2 matches 7 bases. The CDR3 extends over 17 amino acids. CDR1 and CDR2 (germline): MGHRA, YSYEKL. The ends lost 3 bases at V and 7 bases at J; junction bases unmatched: 15.

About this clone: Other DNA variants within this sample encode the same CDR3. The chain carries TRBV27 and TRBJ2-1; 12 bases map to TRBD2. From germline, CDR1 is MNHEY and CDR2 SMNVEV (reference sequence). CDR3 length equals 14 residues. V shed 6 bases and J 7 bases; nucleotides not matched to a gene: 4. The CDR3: CASRTSGSSNEQFF. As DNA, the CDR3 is TGTGCCAGCAGGACTAGCGGGAGTTCAAATGAGCAGTTCTTC.

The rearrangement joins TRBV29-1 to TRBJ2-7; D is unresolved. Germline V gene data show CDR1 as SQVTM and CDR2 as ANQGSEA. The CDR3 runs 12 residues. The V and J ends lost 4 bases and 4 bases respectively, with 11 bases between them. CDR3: CSVVSRAYEQYF. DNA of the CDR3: TGCAGCGTTGTTTCCCGAGCGTACGAGCAGTACTTC.